The TCR beta chain under discussion was sequenced for a study of beta chain features in type 1 diabetes. Once sorted, every population was more than 95% pure. CDR1 is SGHRS and CDR2 is YFSETQ in the germline V gene. The ends lost 5 bases at V and 3 bases at J; junction bases unmatched: 6. CDR3 length: 15 amino acids. Every isolated RNA sample was fully reverse transcribed, so sequencing captured expressed TCRB transcripts. The table came from immunoSEQ multiplex PCR; TCRdb's copy has only in-frame clones and leaves some out. Seen here are about 330,000 clones, approximately 10% observed once, and the top ten hold 0.015%.

The gene calls are TRBV5-1 and TRBJ2-3; 10 positions agree with TRBD2. Input material: naive CD4+ T cells from blood. The TCR comes from a woman in her 30s in good health. The CDR3 DNA reads as TGCGCCAGCAGTTCCGGACTAGCGGCTACAGATACGCAGTATTTT. Encoded protein: CASSSGLAATDTQYF.